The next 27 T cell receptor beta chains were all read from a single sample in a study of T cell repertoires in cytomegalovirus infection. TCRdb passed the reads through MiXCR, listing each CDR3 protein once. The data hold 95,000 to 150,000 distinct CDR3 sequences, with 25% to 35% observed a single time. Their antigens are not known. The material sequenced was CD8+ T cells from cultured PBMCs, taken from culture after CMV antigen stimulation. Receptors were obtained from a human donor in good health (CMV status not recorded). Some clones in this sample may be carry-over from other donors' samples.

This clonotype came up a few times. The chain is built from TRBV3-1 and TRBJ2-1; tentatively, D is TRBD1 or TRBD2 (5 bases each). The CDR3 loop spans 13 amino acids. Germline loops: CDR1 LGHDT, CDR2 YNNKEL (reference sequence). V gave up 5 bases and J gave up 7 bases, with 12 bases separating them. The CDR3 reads CASSYRDGNEQFF. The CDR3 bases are TGTGCCAGCAGCTACCGGGACGGGAATGAGCAGTTCTTC.

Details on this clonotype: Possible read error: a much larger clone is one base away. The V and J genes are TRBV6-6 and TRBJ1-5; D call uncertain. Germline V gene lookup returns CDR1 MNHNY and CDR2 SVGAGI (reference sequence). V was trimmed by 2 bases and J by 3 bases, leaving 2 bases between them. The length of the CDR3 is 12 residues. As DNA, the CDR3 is TGTGCCAGCAGTTACAACAATCAGCCCCAGCATTTT. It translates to CASSYNNQPQHF.

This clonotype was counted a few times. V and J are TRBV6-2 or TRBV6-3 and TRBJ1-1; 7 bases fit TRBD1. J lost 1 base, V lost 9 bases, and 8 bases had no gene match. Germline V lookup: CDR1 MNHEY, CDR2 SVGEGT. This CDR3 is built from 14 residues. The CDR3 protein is CASLGGVWNTEAFF. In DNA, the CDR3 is TGTGCCAGTCTAGGGGGCGTCTGGAACACTGAAGCTTTCTTT.

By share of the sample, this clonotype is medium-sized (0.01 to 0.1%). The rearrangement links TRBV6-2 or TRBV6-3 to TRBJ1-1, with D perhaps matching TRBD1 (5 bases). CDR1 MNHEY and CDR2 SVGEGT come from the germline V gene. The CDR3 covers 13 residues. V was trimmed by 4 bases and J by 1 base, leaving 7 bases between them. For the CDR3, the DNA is TGTGCCAGCAGTTCGGGACGGAACACTGAAGCTTTCTTT. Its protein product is CASSSGRNTEAFF.

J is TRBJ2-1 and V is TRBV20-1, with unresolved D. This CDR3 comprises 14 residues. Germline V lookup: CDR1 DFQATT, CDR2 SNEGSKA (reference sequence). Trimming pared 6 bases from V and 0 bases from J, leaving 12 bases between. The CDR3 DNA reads TGCAGTGCCCCCGCTCCCAGCTCCTACAATGAGCAGTTCTTC. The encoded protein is CSAPAPSSYNEQFF.

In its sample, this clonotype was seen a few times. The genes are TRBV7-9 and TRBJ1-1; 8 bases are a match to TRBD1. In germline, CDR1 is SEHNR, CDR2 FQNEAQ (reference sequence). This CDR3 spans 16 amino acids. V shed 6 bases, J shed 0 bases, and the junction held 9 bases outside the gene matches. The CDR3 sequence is CASRPGTGGMNTEAFF. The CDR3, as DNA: TGTGCCAGCAGACCCGGGACAGGCGGAATGAACACTGAAGCTTTCTTT.

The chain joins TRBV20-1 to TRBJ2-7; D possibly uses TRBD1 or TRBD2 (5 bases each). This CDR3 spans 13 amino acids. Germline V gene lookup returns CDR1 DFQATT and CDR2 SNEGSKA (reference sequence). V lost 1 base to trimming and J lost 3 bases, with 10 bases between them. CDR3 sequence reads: CSARVLGVYEQYF. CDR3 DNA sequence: TGCAGTGCTAGAGTCTTGGGGGTCTACGAGCAGTACTTC.

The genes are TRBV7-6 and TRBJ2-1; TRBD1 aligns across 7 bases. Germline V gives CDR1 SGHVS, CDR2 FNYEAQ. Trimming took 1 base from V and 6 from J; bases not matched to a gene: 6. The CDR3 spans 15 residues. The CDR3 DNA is TGTGCCAGCAGCTTAGTAGGGGGCAAGGGCAATGAGCAGTTCTTC. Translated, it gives CASSLVGGKGNEQFF.

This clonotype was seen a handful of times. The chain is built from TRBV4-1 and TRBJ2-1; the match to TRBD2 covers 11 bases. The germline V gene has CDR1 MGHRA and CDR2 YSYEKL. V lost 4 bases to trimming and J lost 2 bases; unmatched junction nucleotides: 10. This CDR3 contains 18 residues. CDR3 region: CASSPLGMTSGAYNEQFF. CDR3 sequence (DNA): TGCGCCAGCAGCCCCCTGGGGATGACTAGCGGGGCCTACAATGAGCAGTTCTTC.

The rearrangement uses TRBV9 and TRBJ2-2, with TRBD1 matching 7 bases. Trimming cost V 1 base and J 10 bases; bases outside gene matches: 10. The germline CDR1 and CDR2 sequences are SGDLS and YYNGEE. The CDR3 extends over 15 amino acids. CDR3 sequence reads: CASSVSRDSNQELFF. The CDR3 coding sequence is TGTGCCAGCAGCGTAAGCCGGGACAGCAATCAGGAGCTGTTTTTT.

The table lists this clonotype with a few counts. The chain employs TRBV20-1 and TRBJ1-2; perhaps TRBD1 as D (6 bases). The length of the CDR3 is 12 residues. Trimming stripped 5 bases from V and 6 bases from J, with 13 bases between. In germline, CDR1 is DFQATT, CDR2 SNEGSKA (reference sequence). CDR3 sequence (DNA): TGCAGTGCTGAGGGGGGCTGGAATGGCTACACCTTC. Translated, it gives CSAEGGWNGYTF.

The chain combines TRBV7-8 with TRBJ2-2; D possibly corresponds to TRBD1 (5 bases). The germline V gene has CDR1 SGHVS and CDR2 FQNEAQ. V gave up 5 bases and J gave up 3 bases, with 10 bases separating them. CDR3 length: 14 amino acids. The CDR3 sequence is CASSRTPDTGELFF. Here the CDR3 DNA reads TGTGCCAGCAGCCGGACACCTGACACCGGGGAGCTGTTTTTT.

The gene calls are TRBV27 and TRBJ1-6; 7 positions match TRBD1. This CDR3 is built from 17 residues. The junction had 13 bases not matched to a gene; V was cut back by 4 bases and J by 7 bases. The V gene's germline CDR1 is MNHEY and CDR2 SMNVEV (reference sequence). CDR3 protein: CASSWSGAGQLNSPLHF. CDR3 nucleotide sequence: TGTGCCAGCAGTTGGAGTGGGGCGGGACAGTTAAATTCACCCCTCCACTTT.

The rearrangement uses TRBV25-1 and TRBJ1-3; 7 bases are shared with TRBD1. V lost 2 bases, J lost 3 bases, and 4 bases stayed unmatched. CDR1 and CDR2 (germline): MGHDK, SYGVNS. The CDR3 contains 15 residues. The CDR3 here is CASSEDRAFGNTIYF. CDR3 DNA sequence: TGTGCCAGCAGTGAAGACAGGGCGTTTGGAAACACCATATATTTT.

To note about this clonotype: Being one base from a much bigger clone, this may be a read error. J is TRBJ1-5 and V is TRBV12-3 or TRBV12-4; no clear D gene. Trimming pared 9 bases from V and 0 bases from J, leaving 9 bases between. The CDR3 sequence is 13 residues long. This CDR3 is CASSEPSNQPQHF. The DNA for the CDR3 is TGTGCCAGTTCCGAACCTAGCAATCAGCCCCAGCATTTT.

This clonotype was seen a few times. CDR3 protein: CASSATGRPNEQFF. The CDR3, as DNA: TGTGCCAGCAGCGCCACGGGACGACCCAATGAGCAGTTCTTC. The chain has TRBV9 and TRBJ2-1; D may be TRBD1 or TRBD2 (5 bases each). This CDR3 contains 14 residues. Trimming took 3 bases from V and 6 from J, leaving 13 bases between them. Per germline, CDR1 SGDLS and CDR2 YYNGEE.

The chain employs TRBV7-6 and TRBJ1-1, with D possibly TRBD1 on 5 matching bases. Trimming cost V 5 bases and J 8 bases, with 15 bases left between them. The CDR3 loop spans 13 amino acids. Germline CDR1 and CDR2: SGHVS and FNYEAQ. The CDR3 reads CASSHKTEGEAFF. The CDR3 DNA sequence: TGTGCCAGCAGCCACAAGACGGAGGGGGAAGCTTTCTTT.

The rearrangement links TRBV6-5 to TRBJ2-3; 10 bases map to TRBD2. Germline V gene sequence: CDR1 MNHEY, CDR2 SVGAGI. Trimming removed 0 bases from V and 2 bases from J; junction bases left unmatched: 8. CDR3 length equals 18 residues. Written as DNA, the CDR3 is TGTGCCAGCAGTTACTCAACTAGCGGGGCTCCTTCCACAGATACGCAGTATTTT. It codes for CASSYSTSGAPSTDTQYF.

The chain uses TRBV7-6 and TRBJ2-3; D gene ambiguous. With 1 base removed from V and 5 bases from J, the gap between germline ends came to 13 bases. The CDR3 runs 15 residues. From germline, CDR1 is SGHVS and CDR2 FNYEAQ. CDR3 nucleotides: TGTGCCAGCAGCTTAGATAAGGTCCGCGGAGATACGCAGTATTTT. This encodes CASSLDKVRGDTQYF.

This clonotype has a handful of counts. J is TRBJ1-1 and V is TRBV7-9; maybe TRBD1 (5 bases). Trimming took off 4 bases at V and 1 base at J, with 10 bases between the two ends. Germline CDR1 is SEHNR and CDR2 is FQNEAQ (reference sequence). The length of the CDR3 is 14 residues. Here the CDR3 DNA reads TGTGCCAGCAGCTCGCCGGGGGGGAACACTGAAGCTTTCTTT. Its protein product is CASSSPGGNTEAFF.

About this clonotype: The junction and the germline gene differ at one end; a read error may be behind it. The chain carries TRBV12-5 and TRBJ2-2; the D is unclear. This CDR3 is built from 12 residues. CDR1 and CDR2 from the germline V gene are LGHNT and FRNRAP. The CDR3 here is CASALLPGELFF. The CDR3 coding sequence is TGTGCTAGTGCTTTGCTCCCCGGGGAGCTGTTTTTT.

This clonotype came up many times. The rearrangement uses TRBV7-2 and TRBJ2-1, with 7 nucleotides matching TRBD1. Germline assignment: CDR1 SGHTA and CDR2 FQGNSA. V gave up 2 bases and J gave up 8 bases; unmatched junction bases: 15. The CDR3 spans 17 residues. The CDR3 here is CASSLTPRDRPYDEQFF. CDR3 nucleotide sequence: TGTGCCAGCAGCTTAACGCCCCGGGACAGACCTTACGATGAGCAGTTCTTC.

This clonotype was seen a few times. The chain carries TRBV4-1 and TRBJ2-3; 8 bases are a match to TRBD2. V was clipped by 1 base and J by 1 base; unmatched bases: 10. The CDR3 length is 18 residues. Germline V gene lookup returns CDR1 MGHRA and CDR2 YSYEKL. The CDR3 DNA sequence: TGCGCCAGCAGCCAAGTCGGGCCGGGGGGGAGGCGCACAGATACGCAGTATTTT. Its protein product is CASSQVGPGGRRTDTQYF.

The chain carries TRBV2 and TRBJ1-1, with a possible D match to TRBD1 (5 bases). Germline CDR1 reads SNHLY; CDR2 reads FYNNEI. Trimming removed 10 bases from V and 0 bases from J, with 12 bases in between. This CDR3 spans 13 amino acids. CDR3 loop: CAITGRMNTEAFF. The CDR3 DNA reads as TGTGCCATCACGGGGCGGATGAACACTGAAGCTTTCTTT.

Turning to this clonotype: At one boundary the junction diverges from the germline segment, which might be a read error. The CDR3 loop is CTSSPTGTGANVLTF. CDR3 bases: TGTACCAGCAGCCCCACAGGGACTGGGGCCAACGTCCTGACTTTC. The gene calls are TRBV6-5 and TRBJ2-6, with D perhaps TRBD1 (6 bases). The CDR3 is 15 amino acids. Germline V gene data show CDR1 as MNHEY and CDR2 as SVGAGI.

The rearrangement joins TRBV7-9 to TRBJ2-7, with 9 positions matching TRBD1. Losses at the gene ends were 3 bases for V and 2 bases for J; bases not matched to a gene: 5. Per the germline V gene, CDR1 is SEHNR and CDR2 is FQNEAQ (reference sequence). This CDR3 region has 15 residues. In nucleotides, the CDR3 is TGTGCCAGCAGCTTTCGGGACAGGGTCCCCTACGAGCAGTACTTC. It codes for CASSFRDRVPYEQYF.

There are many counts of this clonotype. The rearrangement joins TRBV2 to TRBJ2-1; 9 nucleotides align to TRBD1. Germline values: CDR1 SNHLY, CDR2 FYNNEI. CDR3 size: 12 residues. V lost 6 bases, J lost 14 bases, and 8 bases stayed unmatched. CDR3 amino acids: CASSGGTGLKFF. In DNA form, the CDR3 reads TGTGCCAGCAGCGGGGGGACAGGGTTAAAGTTCTTC.